This T cell receptor beta chain was obtained from a study of stem cell transplantation in POMP-related autoinflammatory disease. Study-wide background: Before transplant, CD4+ T cells skewed naive and CD8+ proportions were low. Overall study findings and caveats: Unique TRB V-J gene pairings were limited in number in patients with PRAID.

The V and J ends lost 6 bases and 9 bases, in that order; junction bases with no gene match: 9. The germline gives CDR1 SGHAT, CDR2 FQNNGV. CDR3 length equals 14 residues. This clone was seen just once. Its matching antigen is unknown. The protocol was immunoSEQ multiplex PCR, while the TCRdb copy is restricted to in-frame clones and leaves out a portion. Of more than 20,000 clones in the sample, about 81% were seen once. The sample consisted of CD4+ T cells from PBMCs, taken before stem cell transplantation. The source of this sequence is a human donor with POMP-related autoinflammation and immune dysregulation (PRAID). The chain couples TRBV11-2 to TRBJ2-1, with TRBD1 identical over 9 bases. CDR3 nucleotide sequence: TGTGCCAGCAGTCCATTCCCGGGACAGGGTGAGCAGTTCTTC. Its protein product is CASSPFPGQGEQFF. Full variable domain (missing parts from reference TRBV11-2 and TRBJ2-1): EAGVAQSPRYKIIEKRQSVAFWCNPISGHATLYWYQQILGQGPKLLIQFQNNGVVDDSQLPKDRFSAERLKGVDSTLKIQPAKLEDSAVYLCASSPFPGQGEQFFGPGTRLTVL.